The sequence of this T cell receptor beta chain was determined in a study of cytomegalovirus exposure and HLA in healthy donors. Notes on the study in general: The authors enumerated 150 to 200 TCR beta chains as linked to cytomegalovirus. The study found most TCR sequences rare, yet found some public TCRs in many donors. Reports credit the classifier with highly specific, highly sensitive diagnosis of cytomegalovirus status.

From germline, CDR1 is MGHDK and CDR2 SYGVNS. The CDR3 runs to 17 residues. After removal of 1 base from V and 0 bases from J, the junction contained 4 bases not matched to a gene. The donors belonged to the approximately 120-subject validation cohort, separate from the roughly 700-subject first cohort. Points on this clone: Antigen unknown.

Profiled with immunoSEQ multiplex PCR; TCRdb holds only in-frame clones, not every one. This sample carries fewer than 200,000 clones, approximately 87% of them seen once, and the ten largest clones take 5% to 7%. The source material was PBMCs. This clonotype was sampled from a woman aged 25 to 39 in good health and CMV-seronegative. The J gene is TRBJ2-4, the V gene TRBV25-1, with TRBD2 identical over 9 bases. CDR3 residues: CASSELTSGAAKNIQYF. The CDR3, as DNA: TGTGCCAGCAGTGAATTGACTAGCGGTGCAGCCAAAAACATTCAGTACTTC.